The clone carrying this T cell receptor (beta chain) was found many times. Each CDR3 protein gets one entry after TCRdb re-called the reads with MiXCR. This sample carries fewer than 550,000 distinct CDR3 sequences, approximately 33% of them seen once, and the ten largest clones take around 13%. This CDR3 contains 14 residues. The V end was cut by 2 bases, the J end by 0 bases, with 7 bases between. Germline CDR1 reads SGHTA; CDR2 reads FQGNSA. This entry comes from a study of T cell repertoires in cytomegalovirus infection. Study overall: CMV infection and matching HLA type were both indicated by public TCR beta signatures.

The clonotype was recovered from a human donor in good health (CMV status not recorded). Some clones in this sample may be carry-over from other donors' samples. The chain couples TRBV7-2 to TRBJ1-1; D is uncertain. Sequencing was carried out using PBMCs. The CDR3 is CASSLQRMNTEAFF. DNA of the CDR3: TGTGCCAGCAGCTTACAACGGATGAACACTGAAGCTTTCTTT.